Shown below are 28 T cell receptor beta chains from a single sample sequenced in a study of Ad26.COV2.S vaccination and SARS-CoV-2 variants. The sample's treatment: 19 received Ad26.COV2.S at low or high dose, single or two shots; about 5 received placebo; per-sample allocation not given. Day 63 after the first vaccine or placebo injection was the time point for sampling. Sequenced by immunoSEQ multiplex PCR; TCRdb stores in-frame clones only, minus some. The table includes around 320,000 clones, around 86% detected once. Material: peripheral blood, obtained in a trial of Ad26.COV2.S vaccine versus placebo. Receptors originate from a person between 18 and 65 years old who received the Ad26.COV2.S COVID-19 vaccine or a placebo.

This clone was seen a few times. The chain combines TRBV19 with TRBJ1-5; unclear D gene. Per germline, CDR1 LNHDA and CDR2 SQIVND (reference sequence). Trimming took off 5 bases at V and 0 bases at J, with 11 bases between the two ends. The CDR3 runs to 15 residues. The CDR3 loop is CASSPPAYSNQPQHF. The CDR3 coding sequence is TGTGCCAGTAGTCCGCCGGCGTATAGCAATCAGCCCCAGCATTTT.

The chain recombines TRBV5-6 with TRBJ2-1; D remains unclear. Germline CDR1 and CDR2: SGHDT and YYEEEE. The CDR3 runs to 16 residues. V was trimmed by 0 bases and J by 0 bases, leaving 10 bases between them. The CDR3 loop is CASSLEGARSYNEQFF. As DNA, the CDR3 is TGTGCCAGCAGCTTGGAAGGCGCCCGCTCCTACAATGAGCAGTTCTTC.

The V call is TRBV4-3, the J call TRBJ2-7; 8 bases line up with TRBD1. Germline CDR1 and CDR2: LGHNA and YSLEER. V lost 1 base to trimming and J lost 3 bases; unmatched junction nucleotides: 11. The CDR3 consists of 17 residues. CDR3 sequence: CASSQAPSGTGFYEQYF. CDR3 coding DNA: TGCGCCAGCAGCCAAGCCCCCTCCGGGACAGGATTCTACGAGCAGTACTTC.

CDR3 in DNA: TGTGCCAGTTCGACAGGGTGGAACCAGCCCCAGCATTTT. It translates to CASSTGWNQPQHF. The chain joins TRBV19 to TRBJ1-5; 7 nucleotides agree with TRBD1. In germline, CDR1 is LNHDA, CDR2 SQIVND (reference sequence). Trimming at V came to 8 bases and at J to 7 bases, leaving 8 bases not matched to a gene. This CDR3 is 13 amino acids long.

This chain links TRBV4-3 with TRBJ1-6; no clear D. V dropped 1 base and J dropped 4 bases, with 11 bases sitting between them. The CDR3 is 16 amino acids. Germline V CDR1 and CDR2: LGHNA, YSLEER. The CDR3 DNA reads TGCGCCAGCAGCCAAGCTTCGACTCATTATAATTCACCCCTCCACTTT. Translating gives CASSQASTHYNSPLHF.

This chain joins TRBV11-1 and TRBJ2-7, with a tentative D call TRBD2 (5 bases). The germline V gene encodes CDR1 SGHAT and CDR2 FQDESV (reference sequence). V gave up 2 bases and J gave up 0 bases, with 11 bases separating them. CDR3 length: 15 residues. CDR3 DNA: TGTGCCAGCAGCTTAACACGGGGAAGCTCCTACGAGCAGTACTTC. Its protein is CASSLTRGSSYEQYF.

Comment on this clone: Given a much more abundant clone one base away, this may be a read error. This chain links TRBV7-2 with TRBJ1-5, with 7 bases that match TRBD1. With V trimmed by 3 bases and J by 2 bases, 1 base remained unmatched. In germline, CDR1 is SGHTA, CDR2 FQGNSA. The CDR3 has 14 amino acids. The CDR3 loop is CASSFTGGNQPQHF. CDR3 DNA: TGTGCCAGCAGCTTCACAGGGGGCAATCAGCCCCAGCATTTT.

The CDR3 DNA follows: TGCGCCAGCAGCCTTGACTCGGAGGGCTACACCTTC. Protein sequence: CASSLDSEGYTF. The chain combines TRBV5-1 with TRBJ1-2, with D unclear. V lost 4 bases to trimming and J lost 8 bases, with 12 bases between them. The CDR3 covers 12 residues. Germline-derived CDR1 and CDR2 are SGHRS and YFSETQ.

CDR3 amino acids: CASSVRTGNRAFF. CDR3 in DNA: TGTGCCAGCAGCGTCAGAACAGGGAATAGAGCTTTCTTT. This sequence joins TRBV13 and TRBJ1-1; TRBD1 is a possible D gene (6 bases). The CDR3 is 13 amino acids. Between the trimmed V and J ends, which lost 5 bases and 10 bases, there was a span of 17 bases. Germline-derived CDR1 and CDR2 are PRHDT and FYEKMQ (reference sequence). Together with reference TRBV13 and TRBJ1-1, the CDR3 gives the full variable domain: AAGVIQSPRHLIKEKRETATLKCYPIPRHDTVYWYQQGPGQDPQFLISFYEKMQSDKGSIPDRFSAQQFSDYHSELNMSSLELGDSALYFCASSVRTGNRAFFGQGTRLTVV.

The chain carries TRBV25-1 and TRBJ1-5; D possibly corresponds to TRBD1 (6 bases). The CDR3 length is 16 residues. Germline lookup yields CDR1 MGHDK and CDR2 SYGVNS. Trimming left V 8 bases short and J 0 bases short, with 17 bases between. In DNA, the CDR3 is TGTGCCAGCCAGGGGAAGGCGGGGAATAGCAATCAGCCCCAGCATTTT. Protein sequence: CASQGKAGNSNQPQHF.

This clone showed up just once. J is TRBJ1-1 and V is TRBV14; no clear D. Germline V CDR1 and CDR2: SGHDN, FVKESK. There are 13 residues in the CDR3. Trimming cost V 1 base and J 1 base, with 4 bases left between them. The CDR3 DNA is TGTGCCAGCAGCCAAGGTTGGAACACTGAAGCTTTCTTT. Residues: CASSQGWNTEAFF.

The chain links TRBV27 to TRBJ1-1, with a weak D call TRBD1 (6 bases). With 6 bases removed from V and 0 bases from J, the gap between germline ends came to 11 bases. Germline assignment: CDR1 MNHEY and CDR2 SMNVEV (reference sequence). This CDR3 region has 14 residues. The CDR3 nucleotides read TGTGCCAGCAGCTTTGGACAGCTGAACACTGAAGCTTTCTTT. As protein: CASSFGQLNTEAFF.

The rearrangement uses TRBV6-5 and TRBJ1-1; no definite D call. The germline V gene encodes CDR1 MNHEY and CDR2 SVGAGI. The CDR3 spans 11 residues. Trimming left V 4 bases short and J 7 bases short, with 7 bases between. The DNA for the CDR3 is TGTGCCAGCAGTTGGGGATATGAAGCTTTCTTT. Translating it yields CASSWGYEAFF.

The sample holds one count of this clone. The junction departs from the called germline gene at one end, perhaps through a read error. The rearrangement links TRBV6-2 or TRBV6-3 to TRBJ2-2, with TRBD2 as a possible D gene (6 bases). This CDR3 spans 16 amino acids. Germline V lookup: CDR1 MNHEY, CDR2 SVGEGT. CDR3 amino acids: CASSPAGLAKTGELFF. As DNA, the CDR3 is TGTGCCAGCAGCCCCGCGGGGTTAGCGAAGACCGGGGAGCTGTTTTTT.

The gene calls are TRBV25-1 and TRBJ2-7; possible D gene TRBD2, 6 bases. With 7 bases removed from V and 1 base from J, the gap between germline ends came to 14 bases. Germline loops: CDR1 MGHDK, CDR2 SYGVNS. This CDR3 spans 14 amino acids. As DNA, the CDR3 is TGTGCCAGCATTAGGACGGGGACTTCCTACGAGCAGTACTTC. Its protein is CASIRTGTSYEQYF.

The V call is TRBV19, the J call TRBJ2-2, with TRBD1 matching 12 bases. There are 17 residues in the CDR3. After removal of 5 bases from V and 4 bases from J, the junction contained 8 bases not matched to a gene. The germline CDR1 and CDR2 sequences are LNHDA and SQIVND (reference sequence). The CDR3 coding sequence is TGTGCCAGTAGTTCTCGGGACAGGGGGCAGGGCACCGGGGAGCTGTTTTTT. Its protein product is CASSSRDRGQGTGELFF.

J is TRBJ2-3 and V is TRBV5-1; 7 bases agree with TRBD1. Trimming took 1 base from V and 6 from J; bases not matched to a gene: 5. In germline, CDR1 is SGHRS, CDR2 YFSETQ. CDR3 length: 14 amino acids. The CDR3 sequence: CASSLTGEGDTQYF. The CDR3 nucleotides read TGCGCCAGCAGCTTGACAGGGGAAGGGGATACGCAGTATTTT.

The chain recombines TRBV7-2 with TRBJ1-2, with 7 bases fitting TRBD1. From germline, CDR1 is SGHTA and CDR2 FQGNSA. V dropped 5 bases and J dropped 6; count of bases not matched to a gene: 9. This CDR3 is built from 14 residues. The CDR3 reads CASSQPTGRDGYTF. The DNA for the CDR3 is TGTGCCAGCAGCCAGCCGACAGGGAGGGATGGCTACACCTTC.

V is TRBV28 and J is TRBJ1-6; 7 bases match TRBD1. CDR1 and CDR2 (germline): MDHEN, SYDVKM. After removal of 4 bases from V and 5 bases from J, the junction contained 5 bases not matched to a gene. The CDR3 consists of 15 residues. The CDR3 here is CASSSRQGHNSPLHF. The DNA of the CDR3 is TGTGCCAGCAGTTCCCGACAGGGCCATAATTCACCCCTCCACTTT.

This clone appeared once. This chain connects TRBV21-1 to TRBJ2-1; TRBD1, the D gene given by the table, was not confirmed from the DNA. TRBV21-1 counts as a pseudogene. The CDR3 length is 17 residues. The CDR3: CASSKESGTGIHNEQFF. CDR3 coding DNA: TGTGCCAGCAGCAAAGAGAGTGGGACAGGGATCCACAATGAGCAGTTCTTC.

The rearrangement uses TRBV10-3 and TRBJ1-2; the D gene is possibly TRBD1 (5 bases). The V and J ends lost 8 bases and 0 bases respectively, with 10 bases between them. The CDR3 is made up of 13 amino acids. Looked up from germline, CDR1 is ENHRY and CDR2 is SYGVKD. This chain's CDR3 is CAIFGTANYGYTF. Here the CDR3 DNA reads TGTGCCATCTTCGGGACCGCTAACTATGGCTACACCTTC.

The chain carries TRBV6-4 and TRBJ2-6; weak D call: TRBD1 (6 bases). This CDR3 spans 16 amino acids. Trimming left V 0 bases short and J 0 bases short, with 6 bases between. The germline V gene encodes CDR1 MRHNA and CDR2 SNTAGT. The CDR3 loop is CASSDSDSSGANVLTF. DNA for the CDR3: TGTGCCAGCAGTGACTCGGACAGCTCTGGGGCCAACGTCCTGACTTTC.

The chain joins TRBV18 to TRBJ1-2; D call uncertain. Looked up from germline, CDR1 is KGHSH and CDR2 is LQKENI. Between the trimmed V and J ends, which lost 5 bases and 4 bases, there was a span of 17 bases. The CDR3 has 15 residues. CDR3 sequence (DNA): TGTGCCAGCTCATCGCCCCGGGGAGTTAGCTATGGCTACACCTTC. This sequence encodes CASSSPRGVSYGYTF. The entire variable domain, with the rest obtained from reference TRBV18 and TRBJ1-2, is as follows: NAGVMQNPRHLVRRRGQEARLRCSPMKGHSHVYWYRQLPEEGLKFMVYLQKENIIDESGMPKERFSAEFPKEGPSILRIQQVVRGDSAAYFCASSSPRGVSYGYTFGSGTRLTVV.

The chain carries TRBV5-4 and TRBJ1-3; TRBD1 is a possible D gene (5 bases). Germline CDR1 SGHNT, CDR2 YYREEE (reference sequence). The ends were cut back, 0 bases at V and 0 bases at J, with 10 bases in the middle. This CDR3 contains 16 residues. CDR3 residues: CASSLGGPGSGNTIYF. In DNA, the CDR3 is TGTGCCAGCAGCTTGGGGGGCCCCGGCTCTGGAAACACCATATATTTT.

The chain uses TRBV4-2 and TRBJ1-1; weak D call: TRBD1 (5 bases). The germline V gene encodes CDR1 LGHNA and CDR2 YNFKEQ. Trimming pared 7 bases from V and 3 bases from J, leaving 12 bases between. This CDR3 spans 13 amino acids. CDR3 nucleotides: TGTGCCAGCAATGCAGGGAGCCACACTGAAGCTTTCTTT. Translated: CASNAGSHTEAFF.

The chain links TRBV7-9 to TRBJ1-5; 8 bases agree with TRBD1. The CDR3 totals 16 residues. J was trimmed by 8 bases and V by 1 base; bases with no gene match: 10. Per germline, CDR1 SEHNR and CDR2 FQNEAQ (reference sequence). CDR3 amino acids: CASSLGTGLIGEPQHF. CDR3 in DNA: TGTGCCAGCAGCTTAGGGACAGGGTTGATAGGGGAGCCCCAGCATTTT. Using reference TRBV7-9 and TRBJ1-5 for the parts outside the CDR3, the full variable domain is DTGVSQNPRHKITKRGQNVTFRCDPISEHNRLYWYRQTLGQGPEFLTYFQNEAQLEKSRLLSDRFSAERPKGSFSTLEIQRTEQGDSAMYLCASSLGTGLIGEPQHFGDGTRLSIL.

The chain combines TRBV5-1 with TRBJ1-5; D not certain. The CDR3 is 14 amino acids. Germline V CDR1 and CDR2: SGHRS, YFSETQ. Trimming took off 0 bases at V and 6 bases at J, with 10 bases between the two ends. The CDR3 coding sequence is TGCGCCAGCAGCTTGGGTGGGGTTACTCAGCCCCAGCATTTT. Translation gives CASSLGGVTQPQHF.

The rearrangement links TRBV9 to TRBJ1-1; 7 bases align to TRBD1. CDR1 SGDLS and CDR2 YYNGEE come from the germline V gene. V lost 4 bases to trimming and J lost 5 bases; unmatched junction nucleotides: 8. This CDR3 is 14 amino acids long. CDR3 protein: CASSPSTGQTEAFF. The DNA for the CDR3 is TGTGCCAGCAGCCCGTCGACAGGGCAAACTGAAGCTTTCTTT.